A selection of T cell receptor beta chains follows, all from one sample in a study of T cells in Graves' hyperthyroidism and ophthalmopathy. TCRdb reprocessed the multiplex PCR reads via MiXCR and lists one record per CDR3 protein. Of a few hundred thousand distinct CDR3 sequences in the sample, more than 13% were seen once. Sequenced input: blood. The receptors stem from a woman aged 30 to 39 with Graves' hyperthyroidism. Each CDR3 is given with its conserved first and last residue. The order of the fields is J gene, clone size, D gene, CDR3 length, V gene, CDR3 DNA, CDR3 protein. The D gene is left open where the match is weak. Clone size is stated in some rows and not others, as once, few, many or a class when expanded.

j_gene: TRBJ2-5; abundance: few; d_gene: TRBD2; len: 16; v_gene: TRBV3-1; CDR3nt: TGTGCCAGCAGCCAAGTTGTATCGGGAGGGGGGGAGACCCAGTACTTC; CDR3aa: CASSQVVSGGGETQYF
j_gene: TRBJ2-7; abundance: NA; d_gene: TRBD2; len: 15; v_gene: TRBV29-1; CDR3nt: TGCAGCGTTGATACCGGGACTAGCAGGTTTTACGAGCAGTACTTC; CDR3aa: CSVDTGTSRFYEQYF
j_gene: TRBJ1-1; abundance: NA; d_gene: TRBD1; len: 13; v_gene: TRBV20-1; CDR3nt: TGCAGTGCCAGACAGGGGATCAACACTGAAGCTTTCTTT; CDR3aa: CSARQGINTEAFF
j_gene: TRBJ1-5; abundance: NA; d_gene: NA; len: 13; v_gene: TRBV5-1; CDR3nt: TGCGCCAGCAGCTTGGAAGGGTCTCAGCCCCAGCATTTT; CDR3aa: CASSLEGSQPQHF
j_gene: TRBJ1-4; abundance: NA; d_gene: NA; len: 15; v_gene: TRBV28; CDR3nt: TGTGCCAGCAGTTTATCTTACAGGGCGGCTGAAAAACTGTTTTTT; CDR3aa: CASSLSYRAAEKLFF
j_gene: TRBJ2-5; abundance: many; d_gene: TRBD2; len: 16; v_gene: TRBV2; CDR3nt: TGTGCCAGCAGTGGTGGGACTAGCGGGAATCAAGAGACCCAGTACTTC; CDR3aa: CASSGGTSGNQETQYF
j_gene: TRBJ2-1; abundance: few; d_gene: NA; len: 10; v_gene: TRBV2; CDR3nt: TGTGCCAGCAGTCCAAATGAGCAGCTCTTC; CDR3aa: CASSPNEQLF
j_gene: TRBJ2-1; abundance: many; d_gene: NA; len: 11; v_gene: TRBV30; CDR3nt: TGTGCCTGGAGTGACAGGGGAGGGCAGTTCTTC; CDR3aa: CAWSDRGGQFF
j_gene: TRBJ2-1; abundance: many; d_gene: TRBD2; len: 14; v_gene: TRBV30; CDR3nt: TGTGCCTGGTCCGGGACTAGCGGATACAATGAGCAGTTCTTC; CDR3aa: CAWSGTSGYNEQFF
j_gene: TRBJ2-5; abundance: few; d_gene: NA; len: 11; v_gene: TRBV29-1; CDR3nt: TGCAGCGTTGAAGTCGGGGGGACAGAGCACTTC; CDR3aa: CSVEVGGTEHF
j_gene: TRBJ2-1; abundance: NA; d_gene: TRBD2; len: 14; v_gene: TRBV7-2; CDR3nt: TGTGCCAGCAGACGGACTAGCGGGAGCCATGAGCAGTTCTTC; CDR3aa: CASRRTSGSHEQFF
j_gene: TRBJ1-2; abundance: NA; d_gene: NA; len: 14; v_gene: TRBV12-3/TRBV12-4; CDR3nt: TGTGCCAGCTCCTCTCCCCGGGACATTTATGGCTACACCTTC; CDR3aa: CASSSPRDIYGYTF
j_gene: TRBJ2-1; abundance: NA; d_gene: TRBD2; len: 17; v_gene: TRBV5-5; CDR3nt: TGTGCCAGCAGCTCCATACGTTATGGCGGGAGAGCGGGTGAGCAGTTCTTC; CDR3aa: CASSSIRYGGRAGEQFF
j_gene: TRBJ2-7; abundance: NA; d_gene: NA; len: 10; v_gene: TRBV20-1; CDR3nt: TGCAGTTCAAGCTCGGGAACACCTCACTTC; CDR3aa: CSSSSGTPHF
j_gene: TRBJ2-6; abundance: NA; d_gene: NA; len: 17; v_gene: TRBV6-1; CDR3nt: TGTGCCAGCAGTGAAGGAGCCAGAGAGTCTTGGGCCAACGTCCTGGCTTTC; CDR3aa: CASSEGARESWANVLAF
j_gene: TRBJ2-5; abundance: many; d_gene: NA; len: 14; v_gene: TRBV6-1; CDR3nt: TGTGCCAGCAGCGGGCAGACTGGCGGGGAGACCCAGTACTTC; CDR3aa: CASSGQTGGETQYF
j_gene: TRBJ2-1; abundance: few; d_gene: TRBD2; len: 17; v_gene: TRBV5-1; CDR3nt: TGCGCCAGCAGTCGGGCCGGGACCGGGACTAGCGAGAATGAGCAGTTCTTC; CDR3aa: CASSRAGTGTSENEQFF